The source of this T cell receptor (beta chain) is a study of blood T cell repertoires in COVID-19 (TCRdb year 2020). In terms of the full investigation: Samples covering the acute and convalescent phases of COVID-19 were provided by collaborators in the United States, Italy and Spain. The material from the prospective study consisted of cDNA or gDNA derived from T cells, B-cell-depleted T cells, or PBMCs. Subjects who had been exposed to COVID-19, were actively infected with it, or had recovered from it provided the deeply sampled blood TCRbeta repertoires that made up the dataset. The repertoires were made available in a free public database intended to serve as a resource for research on the immune response to SARS-CoV-2. The samples were drawn from the first 160 participants of the ongoing ImmuneRACE study and from 950 to 1,500 subjects provided by 6 global collaborators. Nearly every sample came with metadata listing a de-identified subject ID, COVID-19 status, age in years and sex. HLA class I and class II types, where available, came from metadata supplied by the sample provider rather than from assay-based typing. Points the paper makes about the study in general: The quantity of clinical and demographic metadata differed by source and by participant and was supplied without curation.

One collaborating source in Seattle enrolled patients during active infection and followed them longitudinally through the course of disease. Collaborating institutions collected whole blood in K2EDTA tubes following their own protocols. For TCRbeta analysis, collaborators shipped samples in one of three forms: frozen whole blood, isolated PBMCs, or DNA extracted from either of those sample types. TCRbeta CDR3 regions were amplified from genomic DNA using the immunoSEQ Assay, a bias-controlled multiplex PCR. The paper's data handling went like this. Nucleated cell counts per sample were estimated from amplification of reference gene primers within the assay. To quantify the absolute abundance of each unique TCRbeta CDR3 rearrangement, sequence reads were collapsed and filtered. For each sample, productive Simpson clonality was calculated by taking the square root of Simpson's diversity index across productive rearrangements. The immuneACCESS repertoire file appears here via TCRdb, limited to in-frame rearrangements. These files lack a portion of the clones; in checked studies, under half of the deficit traces to unresolved V genes, and the cause of the others is not known. V, J and clone size are taken as reported in that table, and D and trimming were inferred from the DNA itself. The sample has 150,000 to 200,000 clones on record, around 95% of them singletons. The top ten hold roughly 0.76% of the sample.

As for this clone: No antigen is known for it. No per-base quality is available; no much larger clone lies one base away.

The CDR3 runs 16 residues from the cysteine to the phenylalanine. Only the CDR3 DNA stays, 48 bases, in frame from base 1. CDR1 and CDR2 are read off the germline V gene as MDHEN and SYDVKM. V is pruned by 1 base and J by 8 bases, leaving 8 bases of the junction without a gene match. The chain links TRBV28 with TRBJ1-6, with 7 bases in between that match TRBD1. The sequence came from a young man with COVID-19, enrolled during active disease. Sequencing was done on a sample of peripheral blood. The DNA is as follows: TGTGCCAGCAGTTTATCTACACAGGGGCCTGATTCACCCCTCCACTTT. Its protein product is CASSLSTQGPDSPLHF. With all but the CDR3 taken from the reference TRBV28 and TRBJ1-6 genes, the full variable domain is: DVKVTQSSRYLVKRTGEKVFLECVQDMDHENMFWYRQDPGLGLRLIYFSYDVKMKEKGDIPEGYSVSREKKERFSLILESASTNQTSMYLCASSLSTQGPDSPLHFGNGTRLTVT.